The T cell receptor beta chain under discussion was sequenced for a study of metastatic and nonmetastatic thyroid tumors. TCRdb re-clonotyped the PCR reads through MiXCR. The table shows about 25,000 clones, with 20% to 25% occurring only once. The entire patient cohort was treatment-naive prior to thyroid surgery. CDR3 length equals 13 residues. The V and J ends lost 1 base and 6 bases, in that order; junction bases with no gene match: 0. Germline loops: CDR1 SGHNT, CDR2 YENEEA. The specimen was blood. This clonotype was obtained from a male donor with papillary thyroid cancer or a benign thyroid nodule (not recorded which). Some clones in this sample may be carry-over from other donors' samples. The rearrangement links TRBV11-3 to TRBJ2-7; 10 nucleotides match TRBD1. DNA of the CDR3: TGTGCCAGCAGCTTAGGGGACAGGGGCGAGCAGTACTTC. Its protein product is CASSLGDRGEQYF.